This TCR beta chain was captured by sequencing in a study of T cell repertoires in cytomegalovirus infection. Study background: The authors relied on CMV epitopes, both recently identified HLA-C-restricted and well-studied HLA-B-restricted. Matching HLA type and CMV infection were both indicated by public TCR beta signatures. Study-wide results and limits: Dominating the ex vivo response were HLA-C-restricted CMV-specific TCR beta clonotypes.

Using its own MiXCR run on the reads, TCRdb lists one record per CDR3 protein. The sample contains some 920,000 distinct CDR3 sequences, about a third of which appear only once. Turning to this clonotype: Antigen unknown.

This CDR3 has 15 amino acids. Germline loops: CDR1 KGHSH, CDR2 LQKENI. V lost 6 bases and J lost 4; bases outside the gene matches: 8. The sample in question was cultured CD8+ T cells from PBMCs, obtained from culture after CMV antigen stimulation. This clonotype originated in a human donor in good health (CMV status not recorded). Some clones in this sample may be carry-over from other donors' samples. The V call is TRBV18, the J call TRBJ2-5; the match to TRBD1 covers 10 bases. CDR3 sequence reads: CASSQETGGLETQYF. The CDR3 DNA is TGTGCCAGCTCCCAGGAGACAGGGGGCTTAGAGACCCAGTACTTC. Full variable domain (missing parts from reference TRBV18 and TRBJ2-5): NAGVMQNPRHLVRRRGQEARLRCSPMKGHSHVYWYRQLPEEGLKFMVYLQKENIIDESGMPKERFSAEFPKEGPSILRIQQVVRGDSAAYFCASSQETGGLETQYFGPGTRLLVL.